This TCR beta chain appears in the sequencing data of a study of shared clonotypes between healthy human individuals. Study-level background: With ages of 18 to 49, the donors were two women and a few men. Study-level results: Read depth was anticipated to influence clonotype sharing among donors. Owing to a small donor count, the genetic and exposure-history diversity represented was limited.

Notes on this clone: Its cognate antigen is unknown.

Germline values: CDR1 SGHKS, CDR2 YYEKEE (reference sequence). The CDR3 is 14 amino acids. The germline V and J ends were trimmed by 1 base and 2 bases, with 9 bases remaining between them. Clones were sequenced by immunoSEQ multiplex PCR, and TCRdb holds only the in-frame ones, with some missing. The sample has millions of clones; approximately 93% are singletons. The sequence came from a man younger than 35 in good health. Some clones in this sample may be carry-over from other donors' samples. The rearrangement links TRBV5-5 to TRBJ1-1; D is undetermined. The material sequenced was naive CD4+ T cells from PBMCs. Subset given: CD45RA+ positively selected. The CDR3 reads CASSLSPENTEAFF. CDR3 bases: TGTGCCAGCAGCTTGAGTCCAGAAAACACTGAAGCTTTCTTT.